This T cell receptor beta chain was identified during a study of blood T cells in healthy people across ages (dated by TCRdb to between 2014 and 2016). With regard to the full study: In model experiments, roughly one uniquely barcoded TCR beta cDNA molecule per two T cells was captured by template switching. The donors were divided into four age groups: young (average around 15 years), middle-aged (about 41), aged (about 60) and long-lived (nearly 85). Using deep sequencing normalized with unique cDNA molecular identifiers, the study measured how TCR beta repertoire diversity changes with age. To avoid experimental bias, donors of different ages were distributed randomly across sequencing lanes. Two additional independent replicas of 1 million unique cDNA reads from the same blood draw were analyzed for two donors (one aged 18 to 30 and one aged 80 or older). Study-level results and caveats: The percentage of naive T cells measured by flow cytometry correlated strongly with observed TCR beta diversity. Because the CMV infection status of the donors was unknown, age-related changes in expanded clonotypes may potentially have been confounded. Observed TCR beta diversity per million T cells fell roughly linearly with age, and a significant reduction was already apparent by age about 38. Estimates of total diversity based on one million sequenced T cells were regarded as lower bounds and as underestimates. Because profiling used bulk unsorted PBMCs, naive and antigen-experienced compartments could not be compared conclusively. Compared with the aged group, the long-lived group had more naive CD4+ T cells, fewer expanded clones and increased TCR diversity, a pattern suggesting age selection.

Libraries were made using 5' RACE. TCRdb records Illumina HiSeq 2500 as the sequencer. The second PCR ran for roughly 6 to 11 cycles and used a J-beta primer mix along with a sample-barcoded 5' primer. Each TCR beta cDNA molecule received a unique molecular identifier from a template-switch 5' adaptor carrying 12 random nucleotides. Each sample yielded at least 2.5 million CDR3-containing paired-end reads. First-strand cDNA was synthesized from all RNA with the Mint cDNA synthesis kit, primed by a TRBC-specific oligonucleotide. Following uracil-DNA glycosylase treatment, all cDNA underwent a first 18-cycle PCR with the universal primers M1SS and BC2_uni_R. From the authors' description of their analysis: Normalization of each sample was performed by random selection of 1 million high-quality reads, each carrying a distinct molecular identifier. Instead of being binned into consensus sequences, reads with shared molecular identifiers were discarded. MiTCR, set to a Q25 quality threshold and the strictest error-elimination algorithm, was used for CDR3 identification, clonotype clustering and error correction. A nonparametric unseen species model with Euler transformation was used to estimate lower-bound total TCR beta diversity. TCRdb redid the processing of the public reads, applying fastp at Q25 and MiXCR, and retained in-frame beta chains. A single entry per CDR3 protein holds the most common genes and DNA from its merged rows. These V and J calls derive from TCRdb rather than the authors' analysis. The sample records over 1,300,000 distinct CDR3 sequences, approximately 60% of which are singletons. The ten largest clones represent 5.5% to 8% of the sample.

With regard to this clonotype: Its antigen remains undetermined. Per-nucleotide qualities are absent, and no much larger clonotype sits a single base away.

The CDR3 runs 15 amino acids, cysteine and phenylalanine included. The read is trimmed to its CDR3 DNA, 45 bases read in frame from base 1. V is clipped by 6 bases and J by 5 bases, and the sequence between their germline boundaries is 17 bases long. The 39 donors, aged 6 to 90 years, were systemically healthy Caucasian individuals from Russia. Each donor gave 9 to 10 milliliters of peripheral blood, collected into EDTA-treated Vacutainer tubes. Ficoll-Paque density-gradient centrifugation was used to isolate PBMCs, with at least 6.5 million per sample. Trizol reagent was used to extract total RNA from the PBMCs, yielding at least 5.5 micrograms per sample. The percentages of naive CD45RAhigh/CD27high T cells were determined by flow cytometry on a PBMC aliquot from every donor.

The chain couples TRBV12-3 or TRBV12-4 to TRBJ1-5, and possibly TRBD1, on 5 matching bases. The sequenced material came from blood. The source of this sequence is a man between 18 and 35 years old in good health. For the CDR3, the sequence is CASSRGRGDYQPQHF. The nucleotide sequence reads TGTGCCAGCAGCCGGGGACGGGGGGATTATCAGCCCCAGCATTTT.